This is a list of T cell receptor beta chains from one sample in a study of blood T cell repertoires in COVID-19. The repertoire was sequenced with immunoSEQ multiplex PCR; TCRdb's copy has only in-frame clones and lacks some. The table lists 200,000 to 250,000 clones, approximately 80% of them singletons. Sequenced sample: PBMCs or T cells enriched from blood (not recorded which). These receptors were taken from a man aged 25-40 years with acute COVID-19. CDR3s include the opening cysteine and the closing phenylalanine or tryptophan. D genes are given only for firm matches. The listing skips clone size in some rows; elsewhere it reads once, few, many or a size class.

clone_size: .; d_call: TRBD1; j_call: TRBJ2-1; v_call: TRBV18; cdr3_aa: CASSPLGTGGYNEQFF; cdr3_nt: TGTGCCAGCTCACCATTGGGGACAGGGGGATACAATGAGCAGTTCTTC
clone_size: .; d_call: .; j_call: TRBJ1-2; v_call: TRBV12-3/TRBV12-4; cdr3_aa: CASSLAAGEGYTF; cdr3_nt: TGTGCCAGCAGTTTAGCGGCAGGGGAAGGCTACACCTTC
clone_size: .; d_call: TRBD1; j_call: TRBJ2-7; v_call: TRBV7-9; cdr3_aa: CASSSSTGEEQYF; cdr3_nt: TGTGCCAGCAGCTCTAGTACAGGGGAAGAGCAGTACTTC
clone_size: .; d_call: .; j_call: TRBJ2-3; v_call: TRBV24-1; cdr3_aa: CATKPGAPSTDTQYF; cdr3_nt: TGTGCCACCAAGCCGGGAGCCCCTAGCACAGATACGCAGTATTTT
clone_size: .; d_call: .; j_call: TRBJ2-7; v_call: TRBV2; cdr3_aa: CASRHNVGAGGEQYF; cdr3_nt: TGTGCCAGCAGACACAACGTTGGAGCGGGTGGCGAGCAGTACTTC
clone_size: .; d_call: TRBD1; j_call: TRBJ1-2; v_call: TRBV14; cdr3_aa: CASSQGHRGLYGYTF; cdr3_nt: TGTGCCAGCAGCCAAGGTCACAGGGGGCTCTATGGCTACACCTTC
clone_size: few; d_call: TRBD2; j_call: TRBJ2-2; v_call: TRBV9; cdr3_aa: CASSRGLAGSDGELFF; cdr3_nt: TGTGCCAGCAGCAGGGGACTAGCGGGGAGTGACGGGGAGCTGTTTTTT
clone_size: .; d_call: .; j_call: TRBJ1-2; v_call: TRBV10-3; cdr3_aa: CAISAQNYGYTF; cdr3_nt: TGTGCCATCAGTGCACAGAACTATGGCTACACCTTC
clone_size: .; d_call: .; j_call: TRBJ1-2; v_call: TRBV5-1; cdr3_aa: CASSLLATLQGGGNGYTF; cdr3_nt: TGCGCCAGCAGCTTGTTGGCCACGCTCCAGGGAGGTGGTAATGGCTACACCTTC
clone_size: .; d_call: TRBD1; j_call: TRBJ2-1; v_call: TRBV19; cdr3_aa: CASSISAGGLSSPVNEQFF; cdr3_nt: TGTGCCAGTAGTATCTCGGCAGGGGGCCTATCATCCCCTGTGAATGAGCAGTTCTTC
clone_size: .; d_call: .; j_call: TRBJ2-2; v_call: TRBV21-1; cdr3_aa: CASSQDGDSGTGELFF; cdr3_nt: TGTGCCAGCAGCCAAGACGGAGACAGTGGGACCGGGGAGCTGTTTTTT
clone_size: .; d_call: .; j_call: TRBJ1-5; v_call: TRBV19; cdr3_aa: CASSLQNNQPQHF; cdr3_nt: TGTGCCAGTAGTCTACAGAACAATCAGCCCCAGCATTTT
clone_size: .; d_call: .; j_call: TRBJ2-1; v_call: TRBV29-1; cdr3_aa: CSVEVWDSDEQFF; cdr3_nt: TGCAGCGTTGAAGTGTGGGATAGCGATGAGCAGTTCTTC
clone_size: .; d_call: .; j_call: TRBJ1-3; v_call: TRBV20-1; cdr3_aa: CSASLRGNTIYF; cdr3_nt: TGCAGTGCTAGTTTGCGGGGAAACACCATATATTTT
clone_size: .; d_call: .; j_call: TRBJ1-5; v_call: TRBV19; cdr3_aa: CASSTEQGYSNQPQHF; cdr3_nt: TGTGCCAGTAGTACGGAACAGGGATATAGCAATCAGCCCCAGCATTTT
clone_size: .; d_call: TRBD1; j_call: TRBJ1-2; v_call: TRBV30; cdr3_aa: CALPMTGRNGYTF; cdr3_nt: TGTGCCTTACCCATGACAGGGAGAAATGGCTACACCTTC
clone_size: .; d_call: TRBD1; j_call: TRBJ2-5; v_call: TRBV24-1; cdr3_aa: CATSSMGQGEETQYF; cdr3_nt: TGTGCCACCAGCTCGATGGGACAGGGCGAAGAGACCCAGTACTTC
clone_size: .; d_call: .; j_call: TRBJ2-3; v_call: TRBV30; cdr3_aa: CAWSAGRLTDTQYF; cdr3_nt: TGTGCCTGGAGCGCGGGACGCCTCACAGATACGCAGTATTTT
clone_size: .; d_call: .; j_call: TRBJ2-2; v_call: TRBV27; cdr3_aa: CASSAGFARTGELFF; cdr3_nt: TGTGCCAGCAGTGCAGGGTTCGCGAGGACCGGGGAGCTGTTTTTT
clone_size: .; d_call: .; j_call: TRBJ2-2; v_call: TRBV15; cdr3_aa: CATSTAGTGELFF; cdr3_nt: TGTGCCACCAGCACGGCAGGGACCGGGGAGCTGTTTTTT
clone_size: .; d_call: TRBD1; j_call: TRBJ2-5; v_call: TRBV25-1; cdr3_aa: CASSEGAGTVSETQYF; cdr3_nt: TGTGCCAGCAGTGAAGGGGCAGGGACAGTTTCAGAGACCCAGTACTTC
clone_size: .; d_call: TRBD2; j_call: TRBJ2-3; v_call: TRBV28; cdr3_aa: CASSLLAGGVGDTQYF; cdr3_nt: TGTGCCAGCAGTTTGCTAGCGGGGGGTGTGGGAGATACGCAGTATTTT
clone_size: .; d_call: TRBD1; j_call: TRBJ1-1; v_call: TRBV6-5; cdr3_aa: CASSTRGREAFF; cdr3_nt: TGTGCCAGCAGTACCAGGGGGCGTGAAGCTTTCTTT
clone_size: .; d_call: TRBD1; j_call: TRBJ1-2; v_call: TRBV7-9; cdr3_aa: CASSTRDREMGGYTF; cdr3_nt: TGTGCCAGCAGCACCCGGGACAGGGAAATGGGTGGCTACACCTTC
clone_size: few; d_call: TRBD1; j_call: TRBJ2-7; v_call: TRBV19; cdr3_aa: CASSSQGNRHEQYF; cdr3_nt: TGTGCCAGTAGCTCACAGGGGAATCGGCACGAGCAGTACTTC
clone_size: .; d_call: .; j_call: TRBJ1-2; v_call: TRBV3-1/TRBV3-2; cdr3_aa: CASSRGRHRVNYGYTF; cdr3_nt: TGTGCCAGCAGCCGAGGGCGCCACAGGGTAAACTATGGCTACACCTTC
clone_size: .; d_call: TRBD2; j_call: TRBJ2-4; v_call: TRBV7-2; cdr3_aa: CASSLGLAGSSLAKNIQYF; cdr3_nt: TGTGCCAGCAGCTTGGGACTAGCGGGGTCTTCTTTGGCCAAAAACATTCAGTACTTC
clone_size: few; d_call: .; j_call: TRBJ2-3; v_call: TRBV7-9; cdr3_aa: CASSLGVTDTQYF; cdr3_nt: TGTGCCAGCAGCCTCGGAGTCACAGATACGCAGTATTTT
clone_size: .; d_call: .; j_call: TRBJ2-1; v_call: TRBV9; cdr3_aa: CASSAQTRGILGSYNEQFF; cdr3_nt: TGTGCCAGCAGCGCACAGACTAGAGGTATTCTTGGCTCCTACAATGAGCAGTTCTTC
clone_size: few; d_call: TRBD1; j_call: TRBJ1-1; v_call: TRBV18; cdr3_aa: CASSPGQGVAFF; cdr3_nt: TGTGCCAGCTCACCGGGACAGGGGGTGGCTTTCTTT
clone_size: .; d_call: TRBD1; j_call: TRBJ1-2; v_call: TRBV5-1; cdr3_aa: CASSTGTGDRYGYTF; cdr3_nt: TGCGCCAGCAGCACAGGGACAGGGGATCGGTATGGCTACACCTTC
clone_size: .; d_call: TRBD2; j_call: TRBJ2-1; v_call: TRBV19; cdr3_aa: CASSITHWGGVNEQFF; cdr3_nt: TGTGCCAGTAGTATAACCCACTGGGGGGGAGTGAATGAGCAGTTCTTC
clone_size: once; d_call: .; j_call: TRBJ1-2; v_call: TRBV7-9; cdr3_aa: CASSFGGIADRGYTF; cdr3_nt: TGTGCCAGCAGCTTCGGGGGTATAGCCGACCGAGGCTACACCTTC
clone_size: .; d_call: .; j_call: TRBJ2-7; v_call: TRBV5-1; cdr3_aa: CASSFEEAGDYEQYF; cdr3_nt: TGCGCCAGCAGCTTTGAGGAAGCAGGGGACTACGAGCAGTACTTC
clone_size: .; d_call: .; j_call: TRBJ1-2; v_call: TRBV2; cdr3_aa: CASSGTTYGYTF; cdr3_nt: TGTGCCAGCAGTGGGACTACCTATGGCTACACCTTC
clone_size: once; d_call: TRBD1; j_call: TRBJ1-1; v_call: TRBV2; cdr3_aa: CASTPGQSMNTEAFF; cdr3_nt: TGTGCCAGCACTCCGGGACAGAGCATGAACACTGAAGCTTTCTTT
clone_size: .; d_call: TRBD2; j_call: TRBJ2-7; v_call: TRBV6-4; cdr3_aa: CAPTGGGSYEQYF; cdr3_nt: TGTGCCCCGACCGGCGGGGGGTCCTACGAGCAGTACTTC
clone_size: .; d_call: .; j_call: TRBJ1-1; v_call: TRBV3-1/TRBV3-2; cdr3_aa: CASSQIGGTEAFF; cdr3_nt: TGTGCCAGCAGCCAAATAGGGGGCACTGAAGCTTTCTTT
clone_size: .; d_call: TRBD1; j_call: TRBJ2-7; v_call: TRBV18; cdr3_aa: CASSPLLAGGAEQYF; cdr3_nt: TGTGCCAGCTCACCACTTCTAGCAGGGGGCGCCGAGCAGTACTTC
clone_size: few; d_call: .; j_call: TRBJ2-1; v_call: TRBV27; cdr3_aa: CASSPTVFRGNEQFF; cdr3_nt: TGTGCCAGCAGTCCTACGGTTTTTCGGGGCAATGAGCAGTTCTTC
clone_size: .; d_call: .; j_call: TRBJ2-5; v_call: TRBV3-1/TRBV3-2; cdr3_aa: CASSRNRETQYF; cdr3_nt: TGTGCCAGCAGCAGAAACCGGGAGACCCAGTACTTC